One and the same sample provided the 14 T cell receptor beta chains below, sequenced in a study of lymphopenia after photon versus proton radiotherapy (dated by TCRdb to about 2019). Libraries were made using the immunoSEQ multiplex PCR assay. Entries here come from immuneACCESS through TCRdb and include only in-frame sequences with V and J called. Some clones fail to appear in such tables; in the studies checked, an unresolved V gene covers under half of the shortfall, and the cause of the remainder is unknown. The table for this sample lists 68,000 or so clones; roughly 91% of them were counted only once. The ten largest clones take up 2.9% of the sample. The source material was peripheral blood, sampled from a patient treated with photon-based radiotherapy. The receptors derive from a woman in her 70s with pancreatic cancer.

J is TRBJ2-2 and V is TRBV7-8; D possibly uses TRBD1 or TRBD2 (6 bases each). The CDR3 runs to 14 residues. The V gene lost 6 bases and the J gene lost 4 bases, with 12 bases spanning the gap. Looked up from germline, CDR1 is SGHVS and CDR2 is FQNEAQ. CDR3 sequence: CASSRGGGTGELFF. The DNA of the CDR3 is TGTGCCAGCAGTCGCGGAGGGGGCACCGGGGAGCTGTTTTTT.

This clone is a singleton in its sample. The chain joins TRBV7-2 to TRBJ1-1, with a weak D call TRBD1 (6 bases). The CDR3 has 13 amino acids. Trimming removed 2 bases at V and 8 bases at J, with 12 bases between. The germline CDR1 and CDR2 sequences are SGHTA and FQGNSA. The CDR3 nucleotides are TGTGCCAGCAGCTTACCCGGACAGACAGAAGCTTTCTTT. Its translation is CASSLPGQTEAFF.

The genes are TRBV7-9 and TRBJ2-5; D may be TRBD1 (5 bases). Per the germline V gene, CDR1 is SEHNR and CDR2 is FQNEAQ (reference sequence). With 0 bases removed from V and 5 bases from J, the gap between germline ends came to 13 bases. The CDR3 totals 15 residues. The DNA for the CDR3 is TGTGCCAGCAGCTTAGCGGGCAGGGCCGGGGAGACCCAGTACTTC. Translating gives CASSLAGRAGETQYF.

V gene TRBV2 combines with J gene TRBJ2-3; the match to TRBD2 covers 9 bases. CDR3 length: 15 amino acids. Per germline, CDR1 SNHLY and CDR2 FYNNEI. V shed 6 bases and J 3 bases; nucleotides not matched to a gene: 7. The CDR3 sequence is CASRKAGGWTDTQYF. The CDR3 DNA is TGTGCCAGCAGAAAAGCGGGAGGTTGGACAGATACGCAGTATTTT.

The J gene is TRBJ2-4, the V gene TRBV6-1; a possible D gene is TRBD2 (6 bases). The CDR3 has 19 amino acids. Germline V gene data show CDR1 as MNHNS and CDR2 as SASEGT. V was cut by 1 base and J by 0 bases, with 19 bases left in between. The CDR3 sequence: CASSEEWAGGSLAKNIQYF. The CDR3 region has the DNA TGTGCCAGCAGTGAAGAATGGGCTGGAGGGAGCCTAGCCAAAAACATTCAGTACTTC.

The V and J genes are TRBV19 and TRBJ1-2; TRBD1 might be the D (6 bases). There are 12 residues in the CDR3. The germline gives CDR1 LNHDA, CDR2 SQIVND (reference sequence). Trimming took off 4 bases at V and 7 bases at J, with 10 bases between the two ends. The CDR3 loop reads CASSTQGFGYTF. CDR3 bases: TGTGCCAGTAGTACACAGGGTTTTGGCTACACCTTC.

The chain uses TRBV7-2 and TRBJ2-7; D remains ambiguous. The CDR3 has 15 residues. CDR1 and CDR2 from the germline V gene are SGHTA and FQGNSA. The V end was cut by 4 bases, the J end by 2 bases, with 15 bases between. In DNA form, the CDR3 reads TGTGCCAGCAGCTCAGACGGGCGGAACCCCTACGAGCAGTACTTC. Its translation is CASSSDGRNPYEQYF.

The DNA for the CDR3 is TGTGCCAGTAGTAGAGGCAGGAACAATGAGCAGTTCTTC. Translating gives CASSRGRNNEQFF. This rearrangement joins TRBV19 to TRBJ2-1; no firm D call. Germline V lookup: CDR1 LNHDA, CDR2 SQIVND (reference sequence). The CDR3 sequence is 13 residues long. Trimming pared 4 bases from V and 5 bases from J, leaving 9 bases between.

The chain couples TRBV6-5 to TRBJ2-1; no reliable D call. The germline V gene encodes CDR1 MNHEY and CDR2 SVGAGI. The CDR3 spans 13 residues. V was pared by 2 bases and J by 8 bases, with 10 bases between. The CDR3 DNA is TGTGCCAGCAGTTACAGCCCTAGAGATGAGCAGTTCTTC. It specifies CASSYSPRDEQFF.

This sequence joins TRBV5-1 and TRBJ1-4, with D perhaps matching TRBD1 (5 bases). V was pared by 4 bases and J by 7 bases, with 17 bases between. The CDR3 length is 15 residues. From germline, CDR1 is SGHRS and CDR2 YFSETQ. The DNA of the CDR3 is TGCGCCAGCAGCCCCCAGGGTGGCGTGGGTGAAAAACTGTTTTTT. It translates to CASSPQGGVGEKLFF.

V is TRBV29-1 and J is TRBJ2-1, with no clear D. Germline CDR1 SQVTM, CDR2 ANQGSEA. This CDR3 has 12 amino acids. V was pared by 0 bases and J by 8 bases, with 8 bases between. Here the CDR3 reads CSVEDLLYEQFF. CDR3 DNA sequence: TGCAGCGTTGAAGATCTGCTCTATGAGCAGTTCTTC.

J is TRBJ2-3 and V is TRBV5-1, with D uncertain. Trimming shortened V by 4 bases and J by 2 bases, and 8 bases separated the two germline ends. Germline CDR1 and CDR2: SGHRS and YFSETQ. CDR3 length: 13 amino acids. The CDR3 DNA follows: TGCGCCAGCAGCAGAAGGACCACAGATACGCAGTATTTT. Translating gives CASSRRTTDTQYF.

The chain couples TRBV7-8 to TRBJ1-3; D remains ambiguous. CDR1 is SGHVS and CDR2 is FQNEAQ in the germline V gene. The CDR3 length is 15 residues. V gave up 1 base and J gave up 0 bases, with 7 bases separating them. The CDR3 loop is CASSLGRNSGNTIYF. CDR3 bases: TGTGCCAGCAGCTTAGGTCGGAACTCTGGAAACACCATATATTTT.

The chain couples TRBV28 to TRBJ2-2; TRBD1 or TRBD2 may be the D gene (6 bases each). Deletions cut 3 bases from V and 4 bases from J, with 9 bases between. There are 14 residues in the CDR3. CDR1 and CDR2 (germline): MDHEN, SYDVKM. The CDR3 reads CASSLGGPTGELFF. The CDR3 DNA follows: TGTGCCAGCAGTTTGGGGGGCCCCACCGGGGAGCTGTTTTTT.